This T cell receptor beta chain emerged from a study of Graves' ophthalmopathy and Graves' hyperthyroidism. For the study at large: Before any treatment was given, at initial diagnosis, peripheral blood was collected.

The length of the CDR3 is 16 residues. Germline values: CDR1 MDHEN, CDR2 SYDVKM. V lost 5 bases to trimming and J lost 2 bases; unmatched junction nucleotides: 8. RNA transcripts provided the template for amplifying TCR beta CDR3 regions. The authors performed first-round RT-PCR with HTBI primers and then a second-round multiplex PCR. TCRdb itself ran the multiplex PCR reads through MiXCR, one entry per CDR3 protein. The repertoire holds over 500,000 distinct CDR3 sequences, with around a fifth as singletons. Findings and limits, study-wide: In separating ophthalmopathy from stable hyperthyroidism, a 13-signature model achieved 85% to 90% sensitivity and around 80% specificity.

Notes on this clonotype: The antigen remains unidentified.

Ophthalmopathy absent within 18 months of follow-up marked hyperthyroidism as stable. The source of the PBMCs was approximately 9.5 ml of fresh peripheral blood. The TCR sequence derives from a woman under 30 with stable Graves' hyperthyroidism. Some clones in this sample may be carry-over from other donors' samples. V and J are TRBV28 and TRBJ2-7; 11 bases are shared with TRBD1. The sample was peripheral blood. The CDR3 is CASSSGPGQGAYEQYF. As DNA, the CDR3 is TGTGCCAGCAGTAGCGGACCGGGACAGGGGGCCTACGAGCAGTACTTC.